The source of this T cell receptor beta chain is a study of blood T cell repertoires in COVID-19. Background on the study: Italy, Spain and the United States were the sources of the convalescent and acute COVID-19 samples. The analysed material was cDNA or gDNA that came from T cells, B-cell-depleted T cells, or PBMCs.

This CDR3 contains 14 residues. Trimming cost V 2 bases and J 7 bases, with 12 bases left between them. Germline assignment: CDR1 SNHLY and CDR2 FYNNEI. As processed by the authors: Amplification of reference gene primers was used by the study to estimate nucleated cell counts. Assay used: immunoSEQ multiplex PCR; TCRdb lists only in-frame clones, some missing. The V and J calls and clone size come from that table; D and trimming were worked out from the DNA. The table has 200,000 or so clones, around 88% seen once. This clone was seen once. Participant-reported clinical history was the basis for cohort assignment.

V is TRBV2 and J is TRBJ2-1; no definite D call. This TCR was recovered from a woman aged 35 to 49 with acute COVID-19. The sequencing input was PBMCs or T cells enriched from blood (not recorded which). The CDR3 sequence is CASSERSASNEQFF. The CDR3 nucleotides read TGTGCCAGCAGTGAAAGATCAGCGAGTAATGAGCAGTTCTTC.